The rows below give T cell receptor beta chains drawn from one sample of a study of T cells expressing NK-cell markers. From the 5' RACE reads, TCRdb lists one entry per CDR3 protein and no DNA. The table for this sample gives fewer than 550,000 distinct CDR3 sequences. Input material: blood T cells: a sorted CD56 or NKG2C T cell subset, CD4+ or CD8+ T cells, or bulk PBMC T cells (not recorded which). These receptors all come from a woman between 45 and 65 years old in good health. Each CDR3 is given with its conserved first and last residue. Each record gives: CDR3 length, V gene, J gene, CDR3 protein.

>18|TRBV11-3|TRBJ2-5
CASSLGRWTPRGEETQYF
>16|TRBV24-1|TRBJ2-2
CATSDPSGTYTGELFF
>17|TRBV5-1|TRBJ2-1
CASSSVGAGGSYNEQFF
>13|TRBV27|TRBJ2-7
CASRGTGSYEQYF
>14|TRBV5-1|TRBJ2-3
CASSSRLSTDTQYF
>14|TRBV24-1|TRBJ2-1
CATSEVGTYNEQFF
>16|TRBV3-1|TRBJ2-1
CASSQVSGGSYNEQFF
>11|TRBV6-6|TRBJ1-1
CASSNRGGAFF
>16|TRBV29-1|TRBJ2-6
CSVAGQGSSGANVLTF
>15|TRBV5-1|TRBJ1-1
CASSLFRAGGAEAFF
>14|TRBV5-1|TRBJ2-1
CASSFSWGPNEQFF
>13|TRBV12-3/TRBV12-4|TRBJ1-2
CASSLAAIGSYTF
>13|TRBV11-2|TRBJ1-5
CASSQHPNQPQHF
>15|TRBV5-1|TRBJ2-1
CASSLVAGHNNEQFF
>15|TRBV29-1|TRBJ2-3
CSVVSSGTSTDTQYF
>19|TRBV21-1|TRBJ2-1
CASSPAGIAGGVIYNEQFF
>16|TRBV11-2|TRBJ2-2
CASSLVAGGLTGELFF
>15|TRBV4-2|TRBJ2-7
CASSQDPRDGREQYF